This T cell receptor (beta chain) was documented in a study of T cells in Graves' hyperthyroidism and ophthalmopathy. This clonotype occurred a few times. It was RNA transcripts that yielded the amplified TCR beta CDR3 regions. HTBI primers drove first-round RT-PCR of the TCR CDR3. TCRdb analysed the multiplex PCR reads with MiXCR anew, one entry per CDR3 protein. The table shows 600,000 or so distinct CDR3 sequences, with around 16% occurring only once. V lost 0 bases and J 6 bases, leaving 17 bases between the germline ends. The CDR3 extends over 16 amino acids. Germline loops: CDR1 SGHTA, CDR2 FQGTGA. Based on clinical symptoms, serum thyroxine and TRAb, thyroid ultrasound and orbital computed tomography, diagnoses were reached.

Sequenced input: blood. The receptor's source is a woman aged 25 to 39 with Graves' hyperthyroidism. This sequence joins TRBV7-3 and TRBJ1-1; TRBD1 is a possible D gene (6 bases). CDR3 in amino acids: CASSLTRRGSWAEAFF. The CDR3 DNA reads as TGTGCCAGCAGCTTAACAAGGAGGGGGTCTTGGGCTGAAGCTTTCTTT.